The 5 T cell receptor beta chains below all came from one sample that was sequenced in a study of blood T cell repertoires in COVID-19 (TCRdb year 2020). Receptors were amplified or captured by the immunoSEQ multiplex PCR assay. In TCRdb, the immuneACCESS table is reduced to in-frame sequences with V and J assigned. These tables do not hold every clone; where another copy was compared, an unresolved V gene accounts for under half, and the others remain unexplained. The sample table holds roughly 320,000 clones, of which more than 75% were seen once. About 4% of the sample belongs to the ten largest clones. Sequenced input: PBMCs or T cells enriched from blood (not recorded which). The source is a young man who had recovered from COVID-19.

The rearrangement joins TRBV5-1 to TRBJ2-3; a possible D gene is TRBD2 (6 bases). This CDR3 contains 16 residues. The germline V gene encodes CDR1 SGHRS and CDR2 YFSETQ. The V end was cut by 2 bases, the J end by 2 bases, with 15 bases between. The CDR3 DNA reads TGCGCCAGCAGCTTTGGAGGGGCCTCTGACACAGATACGCAGTATTTT. Amino acids: CASSFGGASDTDTQYF.

The chain has TRBV10-1 and TRBJ2-3; perhaps TRBD1 as D (5 bases). Trimming stripped 6 bases from V and 4 bases from J, with 11 bases between. The CDR3 covers 13 residues. CDR1 is WNHNN, CDR2 SYGVQD, per germline (reference sequence). DNA of the CDR3: TGCGCCAGCAGCAGGGCTGGGGCAGATACGCAGTATTTT. Encoded protein: CASSRAGADTQYF.

V and J are TRBV28 and TRBJ1-2; D perhaps matches TRBD1 (5 bases). The CDR3 sequence is 13 residues long. CDR1 and CDR2 from the germline V gene are MDHEN and SYDVKM. The V end lost 3 bases, the J end lost 6 bases, and 11 bases lay between the germline ends. CDR3 DNA sequence: TGTGCCAGCAGTTTGGCAGGGTCGGATGGCTACACCTTC. Translating gives CASSLAGSDGYTF.

V and J are TRBV6-5 and TRBJ1-4; D is unresolved. Per germline, CDR1 MNHEY and CDR2 SVGAGI. V dropped 7 bases and J dropped 7 bases, with 16 bases sitting between them. The CDR3 length is 14 residues. CDR3 region: CASIEGGFREKLFF. CDR3 nucleotide sequence: TGTGCCAGCATCGAAGGAGGGTTTCGTGAAAAACTGTTTTTT.

The chain has TRBV18 and TRBJ2-2; D ambiguous. Germline V gives CDR1 KGHSH, CDR2 LQKENI. The CDR3 covers 15 residues. The V gene lost 4 bases and the J gene lost 4 bases, with 13 bases spanning the gap. CDR3 sequence (DNA): TGTGCCAGCTCACTGTATCCGCTACCCACCGGGGAGCTGTTTTTT. Translation gives CASSLYPLPTGELFF.